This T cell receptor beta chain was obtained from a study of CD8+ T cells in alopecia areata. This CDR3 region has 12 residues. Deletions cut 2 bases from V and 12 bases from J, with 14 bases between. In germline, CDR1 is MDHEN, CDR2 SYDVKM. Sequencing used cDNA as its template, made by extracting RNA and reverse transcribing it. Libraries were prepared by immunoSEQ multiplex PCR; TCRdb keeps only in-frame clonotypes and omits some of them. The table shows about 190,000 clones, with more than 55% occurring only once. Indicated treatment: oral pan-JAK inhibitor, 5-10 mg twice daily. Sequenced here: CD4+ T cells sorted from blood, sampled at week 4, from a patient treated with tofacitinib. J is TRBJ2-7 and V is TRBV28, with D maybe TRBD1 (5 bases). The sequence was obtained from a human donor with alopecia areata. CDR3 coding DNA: TGTGCCAGCAGTTTAGGGGCGAGCCCCCGGTACTTC. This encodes CASSLGASPRYF.